Listed below are T cell receptor beta chains from one sample, sequenced in a study of OX40 agonist ivuxolimab in advanced cancers. Assay: immunoSEQ multiplex PCR; the TCRdb copy retains only in-frame clones and omits some. The sample shows 60,000 to 70,000 clones, 88% of them seen only once. The sample consisted of CD4+ or CD8+ T cells sorted from blood, taken in a trial of the OX40 agonist ivuxolimab. The receptors come from an adult with an advanced solid tumor such as melanoma, head and neck, liver or kidney cancer. CDR3s include the opening cysteine and the closing phenylalanine or tryptophan. The order of the fields is V gene, J gene, clone size, D gene, CDR3 DNA, CDR3 protein. D genes are given only for firm matches. The size of a clone is reported for some rows only, either as once, few or many, or as a class for expanded clones.

V: TRBV5-5
J: TRBJ2-7
size: once
D: TRBD2
DNA: TGTGCCAGCAGCTTGCTTGGGGGAGGGAACGAGCAGTACTTC
CDR3: CASSLLGGGNEQYF

V: TRBV27
J: TRBJ2-7
size: NA
D: TRBD1
DNA: TGTGCCAGCAGTTTAAGATCAACCGGGACAGGGGCCTACGAGCAGTACTTC
CDR3: CASSLRSTGTGAYEQYF

V: TRBV2
J: TRBJ1-1
size: NA
D: TRBD1
DNA: TGTGCCAGCAGGAAGACAGGGTTTCTCAGCTCCGATGAAGCTTTCTTT
CDR3: CASRKTGFLSSDEAFF

V: TRBV14
J: TRBJ2-1
size: once
D: TRBD2
DNA: TGTGCCAGCAGCCAGGCTGAACTAGGGACTAGCGGGCCCTACAATGAGCAGTTCTTC
CDR3: CASSQAELGTSGPYNEQFF

V: TRBV11-3
J: TRBJ2-7
size: NA
D: NA
DNA: TGTGCCAGCAGCTTAGATCTACAGGCTTACGAGCAGTACTTC
CDR3: CASSLDLQAYEQYF

V: TRBV2
J: TRBJ1-4
size: NA
D: NA
DNA: TGTGCCAGCAAATTTCAGGAGGCTTCGACTAATGAAAAACTGTTTTTT
CDR3: CASKFQEASTNEKLFF

V: TRBV19
J: TRBJ2-7
size: NA
D: NA
DNA: TGTGCCAGTAGTATAGATCTAGGGGAAACCTACGAGCAGTACTTC
CDR3: CASSIDLGETYEQYF

V: TRBV6-5
J: TRBJ2-1
size: NA
D: TRBD2
DNA: TGTGCCAGCAATACTCCGACTAGCGGGAGCAATGAGCAGTTCTTC
CDR3: CASNTPTSGSNEQFF

V: TRBV5-4
J: TRBJ1-4
size: NA
D: TRBD1
DNA: TGTGCCAGCAGCTTTGCCGGGACAGGGAATGAAAAACTGTTTTTT
CDR3: CASSFAGTGNEKLFF

V: TRBV5-6
J: TRBJ1-4
size: few
D: TRBD1
DNA: TGTGCCAGCGGGGGACAGGGTGGGGAAAAACTGTTTTTT
CDR3: CASGGQGGEKLFF

V: TRBV9
J: TRBJ2-5
size: NA
D: TRBD2
DNA: TGTGCCAGCAGCCCCAGGACTAGCGTGGGGACCCAGTACTTC
CDR3: CASSPRTSVGTQYF

V: TRBV2
J: TRBJ1-4
size: NA
D: NA
DNA: TGTGCCAGCAGTGATGGGGGGGTAAGGGAAAAACTGTTTTTT
CDR3: CASSDGGVREKLFF

V: TRBV27
J: TRBJ2-2
size: once
D: TRBD2
DNA: TGTGCCAGCAGTTTAATCACTAGCGGGAGTGCCGGGGAGCTGTTTTTT
CDR3: CASSLITSGSAGELFF

V: TRBV10-3
J: TRBJ1-2
size: NA
D: TRBD1
DNA: TGTGCCATCAGTGAGTCATTGGGCGGACAGGCACCCATTTTCTATGGCTACACCTTC
CDR3: CAISESLGGQAPIFYGYTF

V: TRBV15
J: TRBJ1-2
size: NA
D: TRBD1
DNA: TGTGCCACCAGCAGAGTAAAGACAGGGGATGGCTACACCTTC
CDR3: CATSRVKTGDGYTF

V: TRBV5-4
J: TRBJ1-2
size: NA
D: NA
DNA: TGTGCCAGCAGCTTGGGGCAGTTAGAGAGGGGGGATGGCTACACCTTC
CDR3: CASSLGQLERGDGYTF

V: TRBV11-2
J: TRBJ2-1
size: NA
D: TRBD2
DNA: TGTGCCAGCAGCTTAGCCGGACTAGCCGGTGAGCAGTTCTTC
CDR3: CASSLAGLAGEQFF

V: TRBV14
J: TRBJ2-7
size: NA
D: NA
DNA: TGTGCCAGCAGCCATCGCGGGTTCTCCTACGAGCAGTACTTC
CDR3: CASSHRGFSYEQYF

V: TRBV6-5
J: TRBJ1-5
size: NA
D: NA
DNA: TGTGCCAGCAGTCCCGGCCGGGGCAATCAGCCCCAGCATTTT
CDR3: CASSPGRGNQPQHF

V: TRBV6-6
J: TRBJ2-7
size: NA
D: TRBD2
DNA: TGTGCCAGCAGTTACTCAAGCGGGAGGTCTGAAGAGCAGTACTTC
CDR3: CASSYSSGRSEEQYF

V: TRBV9
J: TRBJ2-5
size: NA
D: NA
DNA: TGTGCCAGCAGCGTTAGTGTGCTTCAAGAGACCCAGTACTTC
CDR3: CASSVSVLQETQYF

V: TRBV19
J: TRBJ1-1
size: NA
D: NA
DNA: TGTGCCAGTGCTAAGTTCCAGGCACCGAACACTGAAGCTTTCTTT
CDR3: CASAKFQAPNTEAFF

V: TRBV27
J: TRBJ2-1
size: NA
D: NA
DNA: TGTGCCAGCAGTTGGTTTGCGGGACAGATGCAGTTCTTC
CDR3: CASSWFAGQMQFF

V: TRBV7-8
J: TRBJ2-7
size: NA
D: NA
DNA: TGTGCCAGCAGCCCGATAACCGGGACCAGTTTTTCCTACGAGCAGTACTTC
CDR3: CASSPITGTSFSYEQYF

V: TRBV6-1
J: TRBJ2-6
size: once
D: NA
DNA: TGTGCCAGCAGTGATACAGGGTTCTCTGGGGCCAACGTCCTGACTTTC
CDR3: CASSDTGFSGANVLTF

V: TRBV10-2
J: TRBJ1-4
size: few
D: NA
DNA: TGCGCCAGCAGGCTCGGGGTGTCAGAAAAACTGTTTTTT
CDR3: CASRLGVSEKLFF

V: TRBV21-1
J: TRBJ2-7
size: NA
D: NA
DNA: TGTGCCAGCACTGCAGATCCCCGGACGACTAGCCCGGTGACCTACGAGCAGTACTTC
CDR3: CASTADPRTTSPVTYEQYF

V: TRBV9
J: TRBJ2-7
size: once
D: TRBD2
DNA: TGTGCCAGCAGCCGGGGGGGGACCGAAGAATACGAGCAGTACTTC
CDR3: CASSRGGTEEYEQYF

V: TRBV7-8
J: TRBJ1-3
size: NA
D: NA
DNA: TGTGCCAGTATTCTCGGGGGGGCGTCTGGAAACACCATATATTTT
CDR3: CASILGGASGNTIYF

V: TRBV7-2
J: TRBJ2-5
size: NA
D: NA
DNA: TGTGCCAGCAGCCCCCGGGAGAAAATATCGGGGCAAGAGACCCAGTACTTC
CDR3: CASSPREKISGQETQYF

V: TRBV7-9
J: TRBJ1-2
size: NA
D: TRBD1
DNA: TGTGCCAGCAGCGCCTCGACAGGGGAAAACTATGGCTACACCTTC
CDR3: CASSASTGENYGYTF

V: TRBV4-1
J: TRBJ2-5
size: NA
D: NA
DNA: TGCGCCAGCAGCCAAGATAAAGGAGGGGGAGAAGAGACCCAGTACTTC
CDR3: CASSQDKGGGEETQYF

V: TRBV11-3
J: TRBJ2-5
size: few
D: TRBD2
DNA: TGTGCCAGCAGCTTAGGGAGGCGGGAGGGTGGTTTAATGAAGGAGACCCAGTACTTC
CDR3: CASSLGRREGGLMKETQYF

V: TRBV23-1
J: TRBJ1-5
size: NA
D: NA
DNA: TGCGCCAGCAGGGCGAATCAGCCCCAGCATTTT
CDR3: CASRANQPQHF

V: TRBV9
J: TRBJ2-3
size: NA
D: NA
DNA: TGTGCCAGCAGCGTAGCAGGGGAGAGCACAGATACGCAGTATTTT
CDR3: CASSVAGESTDTQYF

V: TRBV23-1
J: TRBJ2-7
size: NA
D: NA
DNA: TGCGCCAGCAGTCGGTCAGATTGGCAGTACTTC
CDR3: CASSRSDWQYF

V: TRBV5-1
J: TRBJ2-5
size: NA
D: NA
DNA: TGCGCCAGCAGTAAGACGAGCGGCCAAGAGACCCAGTACTTC
CDR3: CASSKTSGQETQYF

V: TRBV5-4
J: TRBJ2-3
size: NA
D: NA
DNA: TGTGCCAGCAGCTTGGCGGGACGGGCGGGCACAGATACGCAGTATTTT
CDR3: CASSLAGRAGTDTQYF

V: TRBV19
J: TRBJ1-2
size: NA
D: NA
DNA: TGTGCCAGTAGTATTCGGGACTATGGCTACACCTTC
CDR3: CASSIRDYGYTF

V: TRBV9
J: TRBJ2-5
size: NA
D: TRBD2
DNA: TGTGCCAGCAGCGGGGGGACTAGCGGGAGTGCCCAAGAGACCCAGTACTTC
CDR3: CASSGGTSGSAQETQYF

V: TRBV5-1
J: TRBJ2-3
size: NA
D: NA
DNA: TGCGCCAGCAGCTTGGAATTGGGTCTAGCGCACACAGATACGCAGTATTTT
CDR3: CASSLELGLAHTDTQYF

V: TRBV29-1
J: TRBJ2-1
size: NA
D: TRBD2
DNA: TGCAGCGTTGATAAAACTAGCGGGAGCTCCTACAATGAGCAGTTCTTC
CDR3: CSVDKTSGSSYNEQFF

V: TRBV5-5
J: TRBJ1-2
size: NA
D: NA
DNA: TGTGCCAGCAGCTTTGATATCTATGGCTACACCTTC
CDR3: CASSFDIYGYTF

V: TRBV6-1
J: TRBJ2-7
size: NA
D: TRBD2
DNA: TGTGCCAGCAGCCACAGCACTAGCGGTATCTACGAGCAGTACTTC
CDR3: CASSHSTSGIYEQYF

V: TRBV7-6
J: TRBJ2-1
size: NA
D: NA
DNA: TGTGCCAGCAGCTTAGAAGGGGTATCGTACAATGAGCAGTTCTTC
CDR3: CASSLEGVSYNEQFF

V: TRBV9
J: TRBJ2-5
size: NA
D: NA
DNA: TGTGCCAGCAGCGCACACCTGGCCCCCGAGGGGGGGGAGACCCAGTACTTC
CDR3: CASSAHLAPEGGETQYF

V: TRBV2
J: TRBJ1-5
size: once
D: NA
DNA: TGTGCCAGCAGCGAATCGCACCCCAATCAGCCCCAGCATTTT
CDR3: CASSESHPNQPQHF

V: TRBV10-1
J: TRBJ2-1
size: NA
D: NA
DNA: TGCGCCAGCAGTGAGTCGACGGCTATCGGAGAGCAGTTCTTC
CDR3: CASSESTAIGEQFF

V: TRBV28
J: TRBJ1-1
size: NA
D: NA
DNA: TGTGCCAGCACCTTACATAAATGGGAGTCAAACACTGAAGCTTTCTTT
CDR3: CASTLHKWESNTEAFF

V: TRBV11-2
J: TRBJ1-3
size: NA
D: TRBD1
DNA: TGTGCCAGCAGCCCGACAGGGGGAGGTGGAAACACCATATATTTT
CDR3: CASSPTGGGGNTIYF

V: TRBV7-9
J: TRBJ2-3
size: NA
D: NA
DNA: TGTGCCAGCAGACTCCGGGACTCTGGTAGCACAGATACGCAGTATTTT
CDR3: CASRLRDSGSTDTQYF

V: TRBV6-1
J: TRBJ2-1
size: NA
D: TRBD2
DNA: TGTGCCAGCAGTGGAGCCAAAAATAGCGGGAGTATCGGTGAGCAGTTCTTC
CDR3: CASSGAKNSGSIGEQFF

V: TRBV5-1
J: TRBJ2-1
size: many
D: NA
DNA: TGCGCCAGCAGCTTATCGCTCACCCCGGGGGAGCAGTTCTTC
CDR3: CASSLSLTPGEQFF